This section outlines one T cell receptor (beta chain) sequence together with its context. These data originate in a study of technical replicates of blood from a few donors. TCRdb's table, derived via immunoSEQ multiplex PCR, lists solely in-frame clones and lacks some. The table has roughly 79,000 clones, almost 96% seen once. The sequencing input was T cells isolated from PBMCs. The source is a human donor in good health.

The CDR3, as DNA: TGTGCCAGCAGCTTAGGACCGGGACTAGCGGGAGAAAACGGGGAGCTGTTTTTT. It encodes CASSLGPGLAGENGELFF. The chain has TRBV7-8 and TRBJ2-2; TRBD2 matches at 14 bases. In germline, CDR1 is SGHVS, CDR2 FQNEAQ. The CDR3 length is 18 residues. V was pared by 1 base and J by 7 bases, with 8 bases of the junction left unmatched.